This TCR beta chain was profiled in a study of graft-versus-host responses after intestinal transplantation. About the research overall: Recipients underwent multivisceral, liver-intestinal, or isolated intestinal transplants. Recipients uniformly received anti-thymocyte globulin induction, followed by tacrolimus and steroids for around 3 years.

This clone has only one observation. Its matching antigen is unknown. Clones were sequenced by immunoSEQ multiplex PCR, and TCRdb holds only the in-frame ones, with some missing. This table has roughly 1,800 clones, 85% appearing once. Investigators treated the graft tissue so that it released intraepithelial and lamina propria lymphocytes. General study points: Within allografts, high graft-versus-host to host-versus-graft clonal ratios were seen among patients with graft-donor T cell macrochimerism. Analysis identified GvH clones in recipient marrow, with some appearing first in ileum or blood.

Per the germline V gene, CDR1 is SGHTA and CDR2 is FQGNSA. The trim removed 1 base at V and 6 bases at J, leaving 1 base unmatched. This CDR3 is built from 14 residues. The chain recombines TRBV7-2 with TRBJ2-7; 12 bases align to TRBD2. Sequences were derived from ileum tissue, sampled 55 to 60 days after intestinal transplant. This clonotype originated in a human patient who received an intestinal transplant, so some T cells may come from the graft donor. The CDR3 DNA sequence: TGTGCCAGCAGCTTAGGGGGACTAGCGGGCGAGCAGTACTTC. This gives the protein CASSLGGLAGEQYF.